These T cell receptor beta chains were read from a single sample in a study of T-cell reconstitution after alpha-beta-depleted transplantation in children. TCRdb re-derived calls from the PCR reads in MiXCR, one entry per CDR3 protein. This repertoire shows a few hundred thousand distinct CDR3 sequences, 9.7% found once; its top ten account for roughly 5.1%. Sequences were derived from PBMCs from the stem cell graft donor, sampled from the stem cell graft. All receptors come from a human donor who donated a stem cell graft to a child with SCID. The CDR3 runs from the conserved cysteine through the conserved F or W. A D gene is named only where the DNA matches it firmly. Some rows mark clone size as missing; the rest say once, few, many or name a class of expanded clone.

TRBJ2-7,TRBV20-1,TRBD2,many,CSARLSGVYEQYF,TGCAGTGCTAGACTAAGCGGGGTCTACGAGCAGTACTTC
TRBJ1-3,TRBV6-1,-,few,CASSLSPGPTSGNTIYF,TGTGCCAGCAGTCTCTCCCCCGGGCCGACCTCTGGAAACACCATATATTTT
TRBJ1-1,TRBV27,TRBD1,many,CASSEGTENTEAFF,TGTGCCAGCAGTGAAGGGACAGAGAACACTGAAGCTTTCTTT
TRBJ2-3,TRBV2,-,-,CASSVTGEASDTLYF,TGTGCCAGCAGTGTAACAGGGGAGGCATCGGATACGCTGTATTTT
TRBJ1-2,TRBV7-2,TRBD1,few,CASSSRQGGNYGYTF,TGTGCCAGCAGCTCCCGACAGGGTGGTAACTATGGCTACACCTTC
TRBJ2-3,TRBV2,-,-,CASSEQADTQYF,TGTGCCAGCAGTGAACAGGCAGATACGCAGTATTTT
TRBJ2-7,TRBV9,-,many,CASSVEGQTEQYF,TGTGCCAGCAGCGTAGAGGGGCAGACGGAGCAGTACTTC
TRBJ1-5,TRBV28,-,-,CASSLFRANQPQHF,TGTGCCAGCAGTTTATTCAGGGCGAATCAGCCCCAGCATTTT
TRBJ2-1,TRBV6-2/TRBV6-3,TRBD2,many,CASRGPGLAIYDEQFF,TGTGCCAGCAGGGGACCGGGACTAGCAATCTACGATGAGCAGTTCTTC
TRBJ1-5,TRBV20-1,TRBD1,many,CSAIPGTGALNQPQHF,TGCAGTGCTATACCGGGGACAGGAGCCCTCAATCAGCCCCAGCATTTT
TRBJ2-1,TRBV6-2/TRBV6-3,TRBD2,many,CASRLAGGVNNEQFF,TGTGCCAGCAGGCTTGCGGGGGGGGTCAACAATGAGCAGTTCTTC
TRBJ1-4,TRBV27,-,many,CASSLSWQSNEKLFF,TGTGCCAGCAGTTTATCCTGGCAGAGTAATGAAAAACTGTTTTTT
TRBJ2-1,TRBV7-2,TRBD2,many,CASSLGPTSAYNEQFF,TGTGCCAGCAGCTTGGGGCCTACTAGCGCCTACAATGAGCAGTTCTTC
TRBJ1-5,TRBV7-9,-,few,CASSLQDSPPQPQHF,TGTGCCAGCAGCTTACAGGACAGCCCGCCTCAGCCCCAGCATTTT
TRBJ2-7,TRBV7-2,TRBD1,many,CASSLGGTGSYEQYF,TGTGCCAGCAGCTTAGGAGGGACAGGGAGCTACGAGCAGTACTTC
TRBJ1-4,TRBV5-1,-,-,CASSLGPGSNEKLFF,TGCGCCAGCAGCTTGGGTCCAGGGTCGAATGAAAAACTGTTTTTT
TRBJ2-1,TRBV7-3,-,few,CASSVWLVPGPEGSRSSYNEQFF,TGTGCCAGCAGCGTATGGCTCGTACCGGGGCCGGAGGGGTCCCGGTCTTCCTACAATGAGCAGTTCTTC
TRBJ2-5,TRBV7-2,-,many,CASSLWSQKFGETQYF,TGTGCCAGCAGCTTATGGTCCCAGAAATTCGGAGAGACCCAGTACTTC
TRBJ2-1,TRBV5-1,TRBD2,many,CASSDPGLARNEQFF,TGCGCCAGCAGCGACCCGGGACTAGCGCGTAATGAGCAGTTCTTC
TRBJ2-2,TRBV12-3/TRBV12-4,TRBD2,many,CASIPTSGVAGELFF,TGTGCCAGCATCCCGACTAGCGGGGTTGCCGGGGAGCTGTTTTTT
TRBJ2-1,TRBV5-1,-,many,CASSLVRDEQFF,TGCGCCAGCAGCTTGGTAAGAGATGAGCAGTTCTTC
TRBJ2-5,TRBV7-2,-,many,CASEALFRKETQYF,TGTGCCAGCGAGGCCCTTTTCAGGAAAGAGACCCAGTACTTC
TRBJ1-4,TRBV28,TRBD1,many,CASRPGQINEKLFF,TGTGCCAGCAGACCGGGACAGATTAATGAAAAACTGTTTTTT
TRBJ2-7,TRBV5-1,-,many,CASSSGPLASYEQYF,TGCGCCAGCAGCTCCGGCCCCTTAGCCTCCTACGAGCAGTACTTC
TRBJ2-3,TRBV20-1,-,many,CSARETGRETDTQYF,TGCAGTGCTAGAGAGACAGGTAGAGAAACAGATACGCAGTATTTT
TRBJ1-5,TRBV7-2,TRBD1,few,CASSLQGVGQPQHF,TGTGCCAGCAGCTTGCAGGGGGTCGGTCAGCCCCAGCATTTT
TRBJ2-3,TRBV7-6,TRBD1,many,CASSLLGQGNTDTQYF,TGTGCCAGCAGCTTGTTGGGACAGGGTAACACAGATACGCAGTATTTT
TRBJ1-1,TRBV6-5,-,many,CASSPRGGWGEAFF,TGTGCCAGCAGCCCGAGGGGGGGGTGGGGGGAAGCTTTCTTT
TRBJ2-2,TRBV2,-,many,CASSRREGTGELFF,TGTGCCAGCTCCCGAAGGGAAGGGACCGGGGAGCTGTTTTTT